The present T cell receptor (beta chain) was sequenced within a study of control samples from healthy donors and cancer patients. Trimming took 6 bases from V and 5 from J, leaving 32 bases between them. This CDR3 is built from 19 residues. Germline V gives CDR1 MNHNY, CDR2 SVGAGI (reference sequence). The table came from immunoSEQ multiplex PCR; TCRdb's copy has only in-frame clones and leaves some out. The sample has 140,000 to 150,000 clones, approximately 93% seen once. The chain joins TRBV6-6 to TRBJ2-7, with D possibly being TRBD2 (7 bases). The sample consisted of blood. The clonotype comes from a man aged 18 to 29 in good health. DNA for the CDR3: TGTGCCAGCAGCCGAACAGGGAGGGGGTACTTATCGTCGTCGAACGAGCAGTACTTC. Translated: CASSRTGRGYLSSSNEQYF.